This entry lists 30 T cell receptor beta chains sequenced from one sample in a study of T cell repertoires in cytomegalovirus infection. TCRdb fed the reads into MiXCR, producing one record per CDR3 protein. This sample has 800,000 to 950,000 distinct CDR3 sequences; roughly 33% occur once, and the top ten carry around 11%. These receptors lack a known antigen. The source was cultured CD8+ T cells from PBMCs, collected from culture after CMV antigen stimulation. The receptor set was obtained from a human donor in good health (CMV status not recorded). Some clones in this sample may be carry-over from other donors' samples.

The rearrangement links TRBV19 to TRBJ1-2, with TRBD1 as a possible D gene (6 bases). Looked up from germline, CDR1 is LNHDA and CDR2 is SQIVND (reference sequence). The CDR3 spans 15 residues. V dropped 5 bases and J dropped 4 bases, with 17 bases sitting between them. CDR3 sequence: CASSPTGQNLYGYTF. CDR3 DNA sequence: TGTGCCAGTAGTCCCACCGGACAGAATCTCTATGGCTACACCTTC.

The CDR3 loop reads CASSLLGGVSTDTQYF. The CDR3 nucleotides read TGTGCCAGCAGTTTGCTTGGCGGGGTTAGCACAGATACGCAGTATTTT. The V and J genes are TRBV27 and TRBJ2-3, with a weak D call TRBD2 (6 bases). CDR1 and CDR2 from the germline V gene are MNHEY and SMNVEV (reference sequence). The CDR3 runs to 16 residues. V was shortened by 3 bases and J by 0 bases, with 13 bases between the two germline ends.

Worth noting for this clonotype: One base away lies a much larger clone, so this may be a sequencing read error. The J gene is TRBJ2-5, the V gene TRBV7-3; 7 positions agree with TRBD2. The germline V gene has CDR1 SGHTA and CDR2 FQGTGA. The CDR3 loop spans 17 amino acids. CDR3 DNA sequence: TGTGCCAACAGCTTAAGAGCGGGGCCATACCGGCCCGAGACCCAGTACTTC. Protein product: CANSLRAGPYRPETQYF.

CDR3 sequence reads: CSAPPSFVGTGAYNEQFF. CDR3 DNA: TGCAGTGCTCCTCCTTCTTTTGTGGGGACGGGGGCCTACAATGAGCAGTTCTTC. V and J are TRBV20-1 and TRBJ2-1; tentative D call: TRBD2 (6 bases). V lost 5 bases to trimming and J lost 2 bases, with 25 bases between them. This CDR3 is 18 amino acids long. Germline lookup yields CDR1 DFQATT and CDR2 SNEGSKA (reference sequence).

V and J are TRBV28 and TRBJ1-4, with a weak D call TRBD1 (6 bases). Trimming removed 3 bases at V and 4 bases at J, with 15 bases between. Germline V gives CDR1 MDHEN, CDR2 SYDVKM. The CDR3 totals 16 residues. CDR3 amino acids: CASSFGGAQGNEKLFF. For the CDR3, the DNA is TGTGCCAGCAGTTTCGGGGGGGCGCAGGGTAATGAAAAACTGTTTTTT.

The V and J genes are TRBV7-8 and TRBJ2-3, with no clear D. This CDR3 is built from 14 residues. Trimming stripped 5 bases from V and 2 bases from J, with 11 bases between. Per germline, CDR1 SGHVS and CDR2 FQNEAQ. CDR3 nucleotides: TGTGCCAGCAGCCAACCAACAAACACAGATACGCAGTATTTT. Amino acid sequence: CASSQPTNTDTQYF.

Concerning this clonotype itself: A much larger clonotype is one base distant, so this may be a read error. The chain combines TRBV7-8 with TRBJ1-1; D not resolved. The CDR3 contains 15 residues. Germline lookup yields CDR1 SGHVS and CDR2 FQNEAQ. The CDR3 sequence is CAISLGGENAPEAFF. The CDR3 region has the DNA TGTGCCATCAGCTTAGGCGGCGAAAACGCGCCTGAAGCTTTCTTT.

The chain uses TRBV24-1 and TRBJ2-3; maybe TRBD2 (6 bases). The germline V and J ends were trimmed by 1 base and 4 bases, with 11 bases remaining between them. Germline V CDR1 and CDR2: KGHDR, SFDVKD. CDR3 size: 15 residues. DNA of the CDR3: TGTGCCACCAGTGATTTAGCCTCTAGCGCAGATACGCAGTATTTT. Amino acid sequence: CATSDLASSADTQYF.

This clonotype was seen ten or more times. The genes are TRBV12-3 or TRBV12-4 and TRBJ2-3; 9 bases map to TRBD2. The CDR3 contains 16 residues. V shed 5 bases, J shed 0 bases, and the junction held 6 bases outside the gene matches. The CDR3 spells CASSPRLAGSTDTQYF. In DNA form, the CDR3 reads TGTGCCAGCAGTCCCAGGCTAGCGGGAAGCACAGATACGCAGTATTTT.

This clonotype was seen a few times. The genes are TRBV6-5 and TRBJ2-1; D uncertain. This CDR3 contains 19 residues. Trimming removed 4 bases from V and 2 bases from J, with 24 bases in between. Germline assignment: CDR1 MNHEY and CDR2 SVGAGI. CDR3 in DNA: TGTGCCAGCAGTTTATCCGAGGTCAAGACGGGTCGAACCTACAATGAGCAGTTCTTC. Translated: CASSLSEVKTGRTYNEQFF.

This clonotype was counted a few times. The V gene is TRBV7-6, the J gene TRBJ2-2; TRBD1 agrees at 8 bases. V gave up 1 base and J gave up 5 bases; unmatched junction bases: 9. CDR3 size: 17 residues. Germline assignment: CDR1 SGHVS and CDR2 FNYEAQ. CDR3 bases: TGTGCCAGCAGCTTAGAGCCGGACAGGGTTGGAACCGGGGAGCTGTTTTTT. Encoded protein: CASSLEPDRVGTGELFF.

This clonotype came up many times. The chain joins TRBV7-2 to TRBJ2-7; 8 positions agree with TRBD2. This CDR3 region has 14 residues. The germline CDR1 and CDR2 sequences are SGHTA and FQGNSA. With V trimmed by 1 base and J by 3 bases, 2 bases remained unmatched. CDR3 nucleotide sequence: TGTGCCAGCAGCTTAGAACTAGCGGTCTACGAGCAGTACTTC. Encoded protein: CASSLELAVYEQYF.

Only a few counts were recorded for this clonotype. The chain combines TRBV7-9 with TRBJ2-5; 9 bases match TRBD1. V trimming: 5 bases; J trimming: 1 base; junction bases outside the gene matches: 8. The CDR3 consists of 16 residues. Germline V gives CDR1 SEHNR, CDR2 FQNEAQ (reference sequence). The CDR3 region is CASSLINRGLQETQYF. The CDR3 nucleotides read TGTGCCAGCAGCCTAATAAACAGGGGGCTCCAAGAGACCCAGTACTTC.

This clonotype has a handful of counts. At one of its ends the junction is not consistent with the germline gene, which may arise from a read error. The chain combines TRBV7-7 with TRBJ2-3; tentatively, D is TRBD2 (5 bases). This CDR3 comprises 13 residues. Germline lookup yields CDR1 SSHAT and CDR2 FNYEAQ (reference sequence). The CDR3 DNA is TGTGCTAGCAGCCGAGGGATGTCAGATACGCAGTATTTT. Its protein product is CASSRGMSDTQYF. Variable domain in full (rest from reference TRBV7-7 and TRBJ2-3): GAGVSQSPRYKVTKRGQDVTLRCDPISSHATLYWYQQALGQGPEFLTYFNYEAQPDKSGLPSDRFSAERPEGSISTLTIQRTEQRDSAMYRCASSRGMSDTQYFGPGTRLTVL.

The rearrangement uses TRBV7-9 and TRBJ2-7; 11 positions match TRBD1. The CDR3 is made up of 14 amino acids. The germline V gene has CDR1 SEHNR and CDR2 FQNEAQ (reference sequence). V was clipped by 9 bases and J by 1 base; unmatched bases: 5. DNA for the CDR3: TGTGCCAGTGAGGGACAGGGGGTTTCCTACGAGCAGTACTTC. The encoded protein is CASEGQGVSYEQYF.

The chain links TRBV12-3 or TRBV12-4 to TRBJ1-4; D is possibly TRBD1 (5 bases). The CDR3 extends over 14 amino acids. V shed 7 bases and J shed 5 bases, with 14 bases lying between them. The CDR3 spells CASTHGTPNEKLFF. The CDR3 bases are TGTGCCAGCACCCACGGGACTCCGAATGAAAAACTGTTTTTT.

This clonotype was counted a few times. The chain couples TRBV27 to TRBJ2-3; TRBD2 matches at 10 bases. The germline V gene has CDR1 MNHEY and CDR2 SMNVEV (reference sequence). The CDR3 contains 13 residues. Written as DNA, the CDR3 is TGTGCGTGCAGCGGGGGGGCAGCAGATACGCAGTATTTT. It specifies CACSGGAADTQYF.

This chain uses TRBV7-9 with TRBJ2-7; D assignment may be TRBD1 or TRBD2 (5 bases each). CDR1 is SEHNR, CDR2 FQNEAQ, per germline (reference sequence). Trimming removed 3 bases from V and 4 bases from J, with 16 bases in between. The CDR3 is made up of 15 amino acids. CDR3 in DNA: TGTGCCAGCAGCTTTTCCGGGACGGACCTTTACGAGCAGTACTTC. Its translation is CASSFSGTDLYEQYF.

The chain has TRBV2 and TRBJ2-3; 7 bases agree with TRBD2. V lost 8 bases and J lost 1; bases outside the gene matches: 3. CDR1 is SNHLY and CDR2 is FYNNEI in the germline V gene. The CDR3 is made up of 13 amino acids. This chain's CDR3 is CASGGEGTDTQYF. The CDR3 coding sequence is TGTGCCAGCGGGGGGGAAGGCACAGATACGCAGTATTTT. Drawing the rest from reference TRBV2 and TRBJ2-3, the complete variable domain is EPEVTQTPSHQVTQMGQEVILRCVPISNHLYFYWYRQILGQKVEFLVSFYNNEISEKSEIFDDQFSVERPDGSNFTLKIRSTKLEDSAMYFCASGGEGTDTQYFGPGTRLTVL.

As concerns this clonotype: This may arise from a read error, as a much more abundant clone is one base away. The V call is TRBV7-3, the J call TRBJ1-4; no clear D. Looked up from germline, CDR1 is SGHTA and CDR2 is FQGTGA. V lost 2 bases and J lost 10, with 14 bases in between. The CDR3 has 14 residues. CDR3 coding DNA: TGTGCCAGCAGCTTATCTAAGGGTGATGGAAAACTGTTTTTT. Its translation: CASSLSKGDGKLFF.

This clonotype was picked up a small number of times. The V call is TRBV20-1, the J call TRBJ2-7, with unresolved D. Trimming took 6 bases from V and 0 from J, leaving 9 bases between them. Germline V CDR1 and CDR2: DFQATT, SNEGSKA (reference sequence). This CDR3 contains 12 residues. This chain's CDR3 is CSASGRSYEQYV. CDR3 sequence (DNA): TGCAGTGCGTCTGGACGCTCCTACGAGCAGTACGTC.

This rearrangement joins TRBV2 to TRBJ2-2; the D gene is possibly TRBD1 (6 bases). CDR1 SNHLY and CDR2 FYNNEI come from the germline V gene. The V and J ends lost 3 bases and 5 bases respectively, with 10 bases between them. The CDR3 contains 14 residues. CDR3: CASSEGTFTGELFF. The DNA for the CDR3 is TGTGCCAGCAGTGAGGGGACATTTACCGGGGAGCTGTTTTTT. Variable domain in full (rest from reference TRBV2 and TRBJ2-2): EPEVTQTPSHQVTQMGQEVILRCVPISNHLYFYWYRQILGQKVEFLVSFYNNEISEKSEIFDDQFSVERPDGSNFTLKIRSTKLEDSAMYFCASSEGTFTGELFFGEGSRLTVL.

The gene calls are TRBV19 and TRBJ2-1; D is tentatively TRBD1 or TRBD2 (6 bases each). CDR3 size: 14 residues. The V end lost 10 bases, the J end lost 4 bases, and 17 bases lay between the germline ends. Looked up from germline, CDR1 is LNHDA and CDR2 is SQIVND (reference sequence). The DNA of the CDR3 is TGTGCCACTAAAGGGGGGTCGATTTACAATGAGCAGTTCTTC. It translates to CATKGGSIYNEQFF.

The genes are TRBV28 and TRBJ1-4; 10 bases agree with TRBD1. The CDR3 runs to 15 residues. With V trimmed by 1 base and J by 8 bases, 4 bases remained unmatched. Germline CDR1 MDHEN, CDR2 SYDVKM. For the CDR3, the DNA is TGTGCCAGCAGTTTATACGACAGGGGGCCGGAAAAACTGTTTTTT. This codes for CASSLYDRGPEKLFF.

In its sample, this clonotype was seen a few times. The V gene is TRBV5-6, the J gene TRBJ1-1, with TRBD1 matching over 8 bases. CDR1 SGHDT and CDR2 YYEEEE come from the germline V gene. The CDR3 has 14 amino acids. V gave up 6 bases and J gave up 1 base; unmatched junction bases: 5. CDR3 coding DNA: TGTGCCAGCACGACAGGGGAGGGGAACACTGAAGCTTTCTTT. This codes for CASTTGEGNTEAFF.

The V gene is TRBV19, the J gene TRBJ1-1; D may be TRBD1 (5 bases). Germline V gene lookup returns CDR1 LNHDA and CDR2 SQIVND (reference sequence). Trimming removed 8 bases from V and 1 base from J, with 11 bases in between. This CDR3 spans 13 amino acids. CDR3 DNA sequence: TGTGCCAGTCAGGGCAGGAGGAACACTGAAGCTTTCTTT. Its protein product is CASQGRRNTEAFF.

This clonotype was observed a handful of times. This chain connects TRBV12-3 or TRBV12-4 to TRBJ1-5, with D uncertain. Trimming stripped 7 bases from V and 4 bases from J, with 8 bases between. There are 12 residues in the CDR3. As DNA, the CDR3 is TGTGCCAGCACGTTTCGGAATCAGCCCCAGCATTTT. It specifies CASTFRNQPQHF.

This chain joins TRBV7-6 and TRBJ1-1, with D uncertain. Per germline, CDR1 SGHVS and CDR2 FNYEAQ. V was shortened by 0 bases and J by 4 bases, with 9 bases between the two germline ends. CDR3 length: 14 amino acids. The CDR3 spells CASSLAEASTEAFF. The CDR3 DNA is TGTGCCAGCAGCTTAGCCGAGGCGAGCACTGAAGCTTTCTTT.

The CDR3: CASSSIRDEQFF. The CDR3 DNA reads TGTGCCAGCAGCTCAATCCGGGACGAGCAGTTCTTC. The chain has TRBV11-2 and TRBJ2-1; D may be TRBD1 or TRBD2 (5 bases each). CDR3 length: 12 amino acids. Germline V gene lookup returns CDR1 SGHAT and CDR2 FQNNGV. Trimming pared 4 bases from V and 10 bases from J, leaving 11 bases between.

The chain links TRBV7-4 to TRBJ1-2, with 7 bases that match TRBD1. V lost 7 bases and J lost 8; bases outside the gene matches: 10. Germline CDR1 reads SGHVT; CDR2 reads SQSDAQ. The CDR3 loop spans 13 amino acids. CDR3 DNA: TGTGCCAGCATCGAGGGGGCGCGGTACGGCTACACCTTC. Protein sequence: CASIEGARYGYTF.